The clone carrying this TCR beta chain was detected many times. Its antigen remains unidentified. The data were taken from a study of T cells in Graves' hyperthyroidism and ophthalmopathy. The study, taken as a whole, reports: The model forecast ophthalmopathy, anticipating it by a median approximately 6.1 months before onset. In the blood, most expanded thyroid clonotypes above 0.001 appeared as well.

Trimming took 1 base from V and 11 from J; bases not matched to a gene: 11. CDR1 is MDHEN and CDR2 is SYDVKM in the germline V gene. This CDR3 comprises 15 residues. The investigators amplified TCR beta CDR3 regions from RNA transcripts. The HTBI primer set drove a first-round RT-PCR of the TCR CDR3. A single record per CDR3 protein comes from TCRdb applying MiXCR to the multiplex PCR reads. The sample holds roughly 720,000 distinct CDR3 sequences; 15% to 20% are singletons and the top ten take around 15%. Patients were excluded for uncontrolled infection, other autoimmune disease, pregnancy or lactation.

Input material: blood. The genes are TRBV28 and TRBJ1-2, with 9 bases matching TRBD1. The clonotype comes from a man aged 50-59 years with Graves' hyperthyroidism. The CDR3 DNA reads TGTGCCAGCAGTTTATACGGACAGGGGTTTTTTGAGTACACCTTC. Its protein is CASSLYGQGFFEYTF.